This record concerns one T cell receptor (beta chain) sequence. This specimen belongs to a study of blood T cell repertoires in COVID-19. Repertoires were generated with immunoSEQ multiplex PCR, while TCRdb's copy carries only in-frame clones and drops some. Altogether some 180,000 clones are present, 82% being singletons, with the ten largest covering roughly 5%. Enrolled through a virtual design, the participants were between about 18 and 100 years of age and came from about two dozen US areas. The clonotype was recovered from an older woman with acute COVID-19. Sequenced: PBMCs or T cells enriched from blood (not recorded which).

In DNA form, the CDR3 reads TGTGCCAGCTCGGTGAGCGCTAGCGGGACCTACAATGAGCAGTTCTTC. Its translation: CASSVSASGTYNEQFF. V usage is TRBV28 and J usage is TRBJ2-1; 9 bases fit TRBD2. The CDR3 is made up of 16 amino acids. V trimming: 8 bases; J trimming: 2 bases; junction bases outside the gene matches: 10. CDR1 MDHEN and CDR2 SYDVKM come from the germline V gene. Full variable domain (rest looked up from reference TRBV28 and TRBJ2-1): DVKVTQSSRYLVKRTGEKVFLECVQDMDHENMFWYRQDPGLGLRLIYFSYDVKMKEKGDIPEGYSVSREKKERFSLILESASTNQTSMYLCASSVSASGTYNEQFFGPGTRLTVL.